This T cell receptor (beta chain) was recovered during a study of T cell changes during pregnancy in multiple sclerosis. Germline V CDR1 and CDR2: MGHRA, YSYEKL. The CDR3 runs 15 residues. V lost 7 bases and J lost 7; bases outside the gene matches: 12. Clones were read by immunoSEQ multiplex PCR, and TCRdb kept only the in-frame ones, dropping some. The table has tens of thousands of clones, approximately 91% seen once. Source: CD8+ T cells from peripheral blood mononuclear cells, taken in the third trimester of pregnancy. The rearrangement joins TRBV4-1 to TRBJ1-5; 8 nucleotides align to TRBD1. This clonotype originated in a female donor with multiple sclerosis, enrolled in a pregnancy study. The CDR3, as DNA: TGCGCCAGCACCCTTGAGACAGGGGATGGCCAGCCCCAGCATTTT. It codes for CASTLETGDGQPQHF.